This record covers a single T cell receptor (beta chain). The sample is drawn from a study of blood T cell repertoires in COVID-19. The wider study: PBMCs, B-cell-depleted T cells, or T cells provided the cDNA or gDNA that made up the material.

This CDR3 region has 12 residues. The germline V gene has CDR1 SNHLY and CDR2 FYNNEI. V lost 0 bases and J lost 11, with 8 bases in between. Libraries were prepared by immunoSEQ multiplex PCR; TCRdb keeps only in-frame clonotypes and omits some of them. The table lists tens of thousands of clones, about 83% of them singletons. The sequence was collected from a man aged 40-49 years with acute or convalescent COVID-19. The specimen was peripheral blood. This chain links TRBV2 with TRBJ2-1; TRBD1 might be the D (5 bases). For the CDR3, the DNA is TGTGCCAGCAGTGAAGCGGGGCAAAAGCAGTTCTTC. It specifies CASSEAGQKQFF.